The next 13 T cell receptor beta chains were all read from a single sample in a study of regulatory T cells in long-lasting Graves disease. The time point: newly diagnosed GD, antithyroid drugs for less than 3 months. Preparation of the TCR library used RNA extracted from PBMCs. With iRepertoire HTBI primers and Arm-PCR of CDR3 regions, TCR beta libraries were built. TCRdb used MiXCR to reprocess the multiplex PCR reads, holding one entry per CDR3 protein. The sample lists roughly 500,000 distinct CDR3 sequences; around 15% were seen once. Separately, the same data were catalogued under a study of T cells in Graves' hyperthyroidism and ophthalmopathy.

The input for sequencing was peripheral blood mononuclear cells (PBMCs), taken at new diagnosis, from a patient treated with antithyroid drugs. The receptors derive from a woman aged 45-59 years with Graves disease.

This clonotype came up many times. The rearrangement uses TRBV6-2 or TRBV6-3 and TRBJ2-1; 8 bases match TRBD2. CDR1 and CDR2 (germline): MNHEY, SVGEGT. This CDR3 has 19 amino acids. The V segment lost 2 bases and the J segment 5 bases; nucleotides outside the gene matches: 17. The CDR3 is CASSYTLGKLAELHNEQFF. The DNA for the CDR3 is TGTGCCAGCAGTTACACGTTAGGGAAACTAGCGGAGCTTCACAATGAGCAGTTCTTC.

This clonotype was seen only a few times. Possible read error: a much larger clone is one base away. The chain links TRBV2 to TRBJ2-3; 7 bases are shared with TRBD1. CDR1 is SNHLY and CDR2 is FYNNEI in the germline V gene. CDR3 length: 14 residues. The CDR3 protein is CTSRNRGKPDTQYF. CDR3 in DNA: TGTACCAGCAGAAACAGGGGTAAACCAGATACGCAGTATTTT.

This clonotype was seen a handful of times. The rearrangement links TRBV7-8 to TRBJ2-7, with TRBD1 matching 11 bases. The CDR3 extends over 15 amino acids. V lost 3 bases to trimming and J lost 4 bases; unmatched junction nucleotides: 5. CDR1 is SGHVS and CDR2 is FQNEAQ in the germline V gene. The CDR3 region has the DNA TGTGCCAGCAGCTTGGGACAGGGGGAAGTATACGAGCAGTACTTC. It specifies CASSLGQGEVYEQYF.

This clonotype has a count of ten or more. This chain joins TRBV7-8 and TRBJ2-1, with 9 bases aligning to TRBD2. This CDR3 contains 16 residues. V lost 0 bases to trimming and J lost 3 bases; unmatched junction nucleotides: 3. The germline CDR1 and CDR2 sequences are SGHVS and FQNEAQ. The CDR3 DNA is TGTGCCAGCAGCTTAGCGGGGACTAGCAGCTACAATGAGCAGTTCTTC. Its translation is CASSLAGTSSYNEQFF.

The table lists this clonotype with many counts. This chain uses TRBV3-1 with TRBJ2-7; D is uncertain. Per germline, CDR1 LGHDT and CDR2 YNNKEL (reference sequence). Trimming shortened V by 0 bases and J by 3 bases, and 12 bases separated the two germline ends. This CDR3 region has 15 residues. This CDR3 reads CASSQDYDPSYEQYF. The CDR3 bases are TGTGCCAGCAGCCAAGATTACGACCCCAGCTACGAGCAGTACTTC.

A note on this clonotype: This may stem from a read error, because a much larger clone lies one nucleotide away. This chain joins TRBV11-2 and TRBJ2-5, with D perhaps TRBD1 (6 bases). The CDR3 loop spans 13 amino acids. Germline CDR1 is SGHAT and CDR2 is FQNNGV. The CDR3 nucleotides read TGTGCCAGCACCGACTGGGGGCTCGAGACCCAGCACTTC. Residues: CASTDWGLETQHF.

Here the CDR3 DNA reads TGTGCCAGCAGCGCTAGGGCGGGGACAGGGGCTACCTACAATGAGCAGTTCTTC. Protein sequence: CASSARAGTGATYNEQFF. The chain has TRBV11-1 and TRBJ2-1; TRBD1 matches 10 bases. The CDR3 extends over 18 amino acids. Looked up from germline, CDR1 is SGHAT and CDR2 is FQDESV (reference sequence). Trimming removed 5 bases from V and 2 bases from J; junction bases left unmatched: 12.

The J gene is TRBJ1-5, the V gene TRBV28; D is perhaps TRBD1 (5 bases). The V end lost 8 bases, the J end lost 4 bases, and 9 bases lay between the germline ends. Per the germline V gene, CDR1 is MDHEN and CDR2 is SYDVKM. The CDR3 has 12 residues. CDR3 in amino acids: CASFQGNQPQHF. CDR3 DNA: TGTGCCAGCTTCCAGGGAAATCAGCCCCAGCATTTT.

This clonotype was counted many times. V is TRBV30 and J is TRBJ2-7, with D perhaps TRBD2 (6 bases). The germline V gene has CDR1 GTSNPN and CDR2 SVGIG (reference sequence). This CDR3 comprises 11 residues. V lost 7 bases, J lost 2 bases, and 9 bases lay in between. This CDR3 reads CAFGGTYEQYF. The CDR3 nucleotides are TGTGCCTTCGGAGGGACCTACGAGCAGTACTTC.

This clonotype was counted at least ten times. The J gene is TRBJ2-3, the V gene TRBV28, with D possibly being TRBD1 (6 bases). The V end lost 5 bases, the J end lost 6 bases, and 15 bases lay between the germline ends. Per germline, CDR1 MDHEN and CDR2 SYDVKM. There are 14 residues in the CDR3. The CDR3 here is CASSTTGSGDTQYF. In DNA form, the CDR3 reads TGTGCCAGCAGTACGACAGGATCAGGCGATACGCAGTATTTT.

This clonotype was seen many times. This chain joins TRBV29-1 and TRBJ2-7, with D perhaps matching TRBD2 (5 bases). This CDR3 is 14 amino acids long. V was clipped by 0 bases and J by 2 bases, with 11 bases between them. In germline, CDR1 is SQVTM, CDR2 ANQGSEA. Here the CDR3 reads CSVEDPDLTYEQYF. CDR3 in DNA: TGCAGCGTTGAAGATCCGGACTTGACCTACGAGCAGTACTTC.

In this sample, this clonotype turned up a few times. This chain connects TRBV6-1 to TRBJ1-6, with D possibly being TRBD1 (5 bases). The CDR3 sequence is 14 residues long. The V gene's germline CDR1 is MNHNS and CDR2 SASEGT. V was trimmed by 6 bases and J by 7 bases, leaving 13 bases between them. For the CDR3, the DNA is TGTGCCAGCAGAACAGGACGGTCCAATTCACCCCTCCACTTT. This sequence encodes CASRTGRSNSPLHF.

This clonotype appeared many times. The chain employs TRBV27 and TRBJ1-1, with TRBD1 identical over 9 bases. Germline V gene data show CDR1 as MNHEY and CDR2 as SMNVEV (reference sequence). V trimming: 7 bases; J trimming: 6 bases; junction bases outside the gene matches: 9. The CDR3 has 14 residues. Here the CDR3 reads CASTGTGFIPEAFF. In DNA, the CDR3 is TGTGCCAGCACCGGGACAGGGTTTATTCCTGAAGCTTTCTTT.